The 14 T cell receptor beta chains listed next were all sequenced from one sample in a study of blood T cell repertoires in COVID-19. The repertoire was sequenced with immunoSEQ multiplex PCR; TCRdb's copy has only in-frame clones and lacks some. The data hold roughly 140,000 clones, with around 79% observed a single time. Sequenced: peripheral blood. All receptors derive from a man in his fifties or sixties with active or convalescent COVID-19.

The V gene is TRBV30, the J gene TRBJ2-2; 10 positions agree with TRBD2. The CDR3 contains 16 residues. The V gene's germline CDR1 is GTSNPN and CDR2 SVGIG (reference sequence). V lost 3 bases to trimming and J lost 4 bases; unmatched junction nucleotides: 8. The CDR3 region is CAWRALAGEGTGELFF. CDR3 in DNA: TGTGCCTGGAGAGCTCTAGCGGGAGAGGGCACCGGGGAGCTGTTTTTT.

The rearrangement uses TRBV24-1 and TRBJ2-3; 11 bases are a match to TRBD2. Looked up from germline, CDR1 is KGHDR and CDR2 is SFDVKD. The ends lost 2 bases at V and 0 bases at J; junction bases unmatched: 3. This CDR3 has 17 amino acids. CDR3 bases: TGTGCCACCAGTGATTGGACTAGCGGGCCTAGCACAGATACGCAGTATTTT. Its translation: CATSDWTSGPSTDTQYF.

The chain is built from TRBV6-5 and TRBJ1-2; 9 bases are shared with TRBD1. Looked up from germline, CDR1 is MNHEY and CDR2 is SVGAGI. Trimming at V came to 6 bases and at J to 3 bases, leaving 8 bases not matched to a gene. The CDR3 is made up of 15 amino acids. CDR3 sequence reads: CASRRTGGWDYGYTF. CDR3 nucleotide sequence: TGTGCCAGCAGGAGAACAGGGGGCTGGGACTATGGCTACACCTTC.

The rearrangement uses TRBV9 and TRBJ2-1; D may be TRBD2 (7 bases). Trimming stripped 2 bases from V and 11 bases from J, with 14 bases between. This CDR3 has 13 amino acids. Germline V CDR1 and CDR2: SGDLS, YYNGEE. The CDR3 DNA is TGTGCCAGCAGCGTTACCGGCGGGGGCCAGCAGTTCTTC. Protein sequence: CASSVTGGGQQFF.

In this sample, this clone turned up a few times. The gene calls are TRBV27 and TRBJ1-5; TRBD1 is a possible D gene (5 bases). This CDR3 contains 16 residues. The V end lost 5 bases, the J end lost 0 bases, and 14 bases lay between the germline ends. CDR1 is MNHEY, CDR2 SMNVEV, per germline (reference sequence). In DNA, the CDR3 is TGTGCCAGCAGTCGTCGGGGGGGATATAGCAATCAGCCCCAGCATTTT. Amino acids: CASSRRGGYSNQPQHF.

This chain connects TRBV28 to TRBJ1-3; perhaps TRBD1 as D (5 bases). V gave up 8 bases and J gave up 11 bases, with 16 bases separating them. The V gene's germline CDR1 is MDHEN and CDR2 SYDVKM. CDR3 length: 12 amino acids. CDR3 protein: CASGGSGEPIYF. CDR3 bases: TGTGCCAGCGGGGGGTCGGGTGAACCCATATATTTT.

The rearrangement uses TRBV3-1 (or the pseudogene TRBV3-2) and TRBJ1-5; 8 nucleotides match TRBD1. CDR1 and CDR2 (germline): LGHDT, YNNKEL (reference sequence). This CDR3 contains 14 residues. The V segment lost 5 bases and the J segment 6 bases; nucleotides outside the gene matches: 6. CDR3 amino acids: CASSFNRGIQPQHF. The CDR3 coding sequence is TGTGCCAGCAGCTTCAACAGGGGGATTCAGCCCCAGCATTTT.

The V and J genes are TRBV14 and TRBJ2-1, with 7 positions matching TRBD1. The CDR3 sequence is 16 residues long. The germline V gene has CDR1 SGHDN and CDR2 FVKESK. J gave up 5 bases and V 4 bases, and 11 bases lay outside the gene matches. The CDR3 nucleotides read TGTGCCAGCAGCCGCAGAAGGGGGCTAAGGGACAATGAGCAGTTCTTC. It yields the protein CASSRRRGLRDNEQFF.

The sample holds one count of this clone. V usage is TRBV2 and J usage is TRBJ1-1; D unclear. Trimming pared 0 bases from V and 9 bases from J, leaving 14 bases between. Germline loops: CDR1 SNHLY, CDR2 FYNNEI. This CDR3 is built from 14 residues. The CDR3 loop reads CASSEALGGRKAFF. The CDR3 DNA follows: TGTGCCAGCAGTGAAGCGCTTGGCGGGCGCAAAGCTTTCTTT.

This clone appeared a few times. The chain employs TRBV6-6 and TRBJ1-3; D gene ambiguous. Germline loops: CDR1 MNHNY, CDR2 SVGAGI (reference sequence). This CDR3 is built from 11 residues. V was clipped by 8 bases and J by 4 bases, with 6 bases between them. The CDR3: CASLGGNTIYF. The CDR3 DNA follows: TGTGCCAGCCTAGGAGGAAACACCATATATTTT.

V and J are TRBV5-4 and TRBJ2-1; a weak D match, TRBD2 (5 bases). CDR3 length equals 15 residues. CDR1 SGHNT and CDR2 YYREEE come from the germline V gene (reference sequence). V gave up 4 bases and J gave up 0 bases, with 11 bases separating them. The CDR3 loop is CASSPEGGSYNEQFF. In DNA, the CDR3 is TGTGCCAGCAGCCCCGAGGGCGGCTCCTACAATGAGCAGTTCTTC.

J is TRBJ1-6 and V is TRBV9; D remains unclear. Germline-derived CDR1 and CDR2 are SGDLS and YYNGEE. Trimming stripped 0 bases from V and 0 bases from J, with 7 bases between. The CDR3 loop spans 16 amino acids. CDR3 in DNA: TGTGCCAGCAGCGTAGGTTGGAGCTCCTATAATTCACCCCTCCACTTT. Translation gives CASSVGWSSYNSPLHF.

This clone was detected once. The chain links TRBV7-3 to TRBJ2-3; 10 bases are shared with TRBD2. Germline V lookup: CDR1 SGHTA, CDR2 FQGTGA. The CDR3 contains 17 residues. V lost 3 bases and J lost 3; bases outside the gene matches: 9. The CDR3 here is CASSFSLAGVGTDTQYF. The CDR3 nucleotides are TGTGCCAGCAGCTTTTCCCTAGCGGGAGTTGGAACAGATACGCAGTATTTT.

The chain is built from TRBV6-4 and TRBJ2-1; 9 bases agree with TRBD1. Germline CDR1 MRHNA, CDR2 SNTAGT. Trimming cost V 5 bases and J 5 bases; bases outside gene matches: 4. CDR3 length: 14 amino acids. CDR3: CASSLDRGHNEQFF. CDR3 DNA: TGTGCCAGCAGTCTGGACAGGGGCCACAATGAGCAGTTCTTC.